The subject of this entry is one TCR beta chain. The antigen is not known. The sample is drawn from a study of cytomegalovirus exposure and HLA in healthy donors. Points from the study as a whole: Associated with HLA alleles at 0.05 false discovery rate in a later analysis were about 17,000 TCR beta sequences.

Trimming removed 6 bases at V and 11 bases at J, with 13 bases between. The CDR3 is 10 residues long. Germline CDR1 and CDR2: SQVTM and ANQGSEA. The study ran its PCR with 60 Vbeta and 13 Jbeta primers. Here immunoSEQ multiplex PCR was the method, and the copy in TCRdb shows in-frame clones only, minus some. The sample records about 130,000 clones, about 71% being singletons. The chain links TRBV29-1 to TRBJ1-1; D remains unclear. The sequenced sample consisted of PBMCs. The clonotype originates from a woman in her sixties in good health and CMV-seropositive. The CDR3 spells CSVLSLEAFF. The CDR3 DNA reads TGCAGCGTGTTAAGTCTAGAGGCTTTCTTT.